This entry lists 14 T cell receptor beta chains sequenced from one sample in a study of blood T cell repertoires in COVID-19. Repertoires were generated with immunoSEQ multiplex PCR, while TCRdb's copy carries only in-frame clones and drops some. The top ten hold about 6.3% of the sample, which has more than 300,000 clones, 80% to 90% seen once. Sequences were obtained from peripheral blood. The receptors stem from a woman aged 45-65 years with COVID-19, enrolled during active disease.

This chain uses TRBV11-3 with TRBJ2-7; 8 nucleotides agree with TRBD2. Germline values: CDR1 SGHNT, CDR2 YENEEA. The trim removed 2 bases at V and 4 bases at J, leaving 10 bases unmatched. The CDR3 length is 16 residues. In DNA, the CDR3 is TGTGCCAGCAGCTTACGGCGGAGCGGGAGATTATACGAGCAGTACTTC. Its protein product is CASSLRRSGRLYEQYF.

This chain links TRBV3-1 (or the pseudogene TRBV3-2) with TRBJ1-1, with TRBD1 identical over 8 bases. Germline V gives CDR1 LGHDT, CDR2 YNNKEL (reference sequence). With V trimmed by 2 bases and J by 1 base, 9 bases remained unmatched. The CDR3 is 17 amino acids. DNA for the CDR3: TGTGCCAGCAGCCAATGGGGGACAGGATACCGGAACACTGAAGCTTTCTTT. Protein sequence: CASSQWGTGYRNTEAFF.

The chain employs TRBV11-2 and TRBJ2-2; D remains unclear. V was pared by 0 bases and J by 6 bases, with 14 bases between. Germline CDR1 is SGHAT and CDR2 is FQNNGV. The CDR3 spans 16 residues. Written as DNA, the CDR3 is TGTGCCAGCAGCTTAGATATGGGCCTGCCCCCCGGGGAGCTGTTTTTT. It yields the protein CASSLDMGLPPGELFF. Together with reference TRBV11-2 and TRBJ2-2, the CDR3 gives the full variable domain: EAGVAQSPRYKIIEKRQSVAFWCNPISGHATLYWYQQILGQGPKLLIQFQNNGVVDDSQLPKDRFSAERLKGVDSTLKIQPAKLEDSAVYLCASSLDMGLPPGELFFGEGSRLTVL.

CDR3 nucleotide sequence: TGTGCCAGCAGTTTCTACTCCGGGACAGGGCCCACTGAAGCTTTCTTT. It encodes CASSFYSGTGPTEAFF. J is TRBJ1-1 and V is TRBV6-5, with 9 bases lining up with TRBD1. Unmatched junction bases numbered 10, after V lost 4 bases and J lost 4 bases. The CDR3 runs 16 residues. The V gene's germline CDR1 is MNHEY and CDR2 SVGAGI.

For this clone: A read error may account for a junction end that differs from germline. The chain combines TRBV7-7 with TRBJ2-7, with 7 bases lining up with TRBD1. The germline gives CDR1 SSHAT, CDR2 FNYEAQ (reference sequence). The CDR3 is 13 residues long. The CDR3 sequence is CASSTGTAYEQYF. The CDR3 DNA reads as TGTGCTAGCAGCACCGGGACAGCCTACGAGCAGTACTTC.

The chain uses TRBV10-3 and TRBJ2-2; D remains ambiguous. The germline gives CDR1 ENHRY, CDR2 SYGVKD. Trimming removed 1 base from V and 0 bases from J, with 9 bases in between. This CDR3 is built from 16 residues. The CDR3 coding sequence is TGTGCCATCAGTGAGTACGGCGGAACGAACACCGGGGAGCTGTTTTTT. It yields the protein CAISEYGGTNTGELFF.

J is TRBJ2-1 and V is TRBV6-6, with a weak D call TRBD2 (6 bases). Germline V lookup: CDR1 MNHNY, CDR2 SVGAGI (reference sequence). Trimming stripped 2 bases from V and 7 bases from J, with 12 bases between. This CDR3 is 14 amino acids long. The CDR3 loop reads CASSYESGGNEQFF. The CDR3 coding sequence is TGTGCCAGCAGTTACGAAAGTGGGGGGAATGAGCAGTTCTTC.

The chain links TRBV4-1 to TRBJ2-5; TRBD2 might be the D (6 bases). Germline values: CDR1 MGHRA, CDR2 YSYEKL. CDR3 length equals 18 residues. V was pared by 6 bases and J by 1 base, with 24 bases between. DNA of the CDR3: TGCGCCAGCAGAGGGTTGGGGACTCGAGGGAGAATCCAAGAGACCCAGTACTTC. Protein: CASRGLGTRGRIQETQYF.

The chain employs TRBV19 and TRBJ1-2; 11 bases map to TRBD1. V was clipped by 9 bases and J by 6 bases; unmatched bases: 6. CDR1 and CDR2 from the germline V gene are LNHDA and SQIVND (reference sequence). The CDR3 loop spans 13 amino acids. The CDR3 spells CASRTGGVNGYTF. In DNA form, the CDR3 reads TGTGCCAGCAGGACAGGGGGCGTAAATGGCTACACCTTC.

The chain joins TRBV3-1 (or the pseudogene TRBV3-2) to TRBJ1-2, with 8 positions matching TRBD1. Germline trimming cut 4 bases from V and 7 bases from J; bases unmatched to any gene: 8. Per the germline V gene, CDR1 is LGHDT and CDR2 is YNNKEL (reference sequence). The CDR3 sequence is 14 residues long. CDR3 residues: CASSPFRTGSGYTF. The CDR3 DNA reads as TGTGCCAGCAGCCCTTTTCGGACAGGGTCTGGCTACACCTTC.

V and J are TRBV5-4 and TRBJ2-3; tentative D call: TRBD1 (6 bases). The V end was cut by 4 bases, the J end by 0 bases, with 9 bases between. Germline V gene sequence: CDR1 SGHNT, CDR2 YYREEE (reference sequence). The CDR3 spans 14 residues. In DNA form, the CDR3 reads TGTGCCAGCAGCGGGGGCCGTAGCACAGATACGCAGTATTTT. This encodes CASSGGRSTDTQYF.

The V gene is TRBV10-2, the J gene TRBJ1-6, with TRBD1 identical over 10 bases. The CDR3 runs 14 residues. Germline CDR1 WSHSY, CDR2 SAAADI. Trimming removed 5 bases from V and 9 bases from J; junction bases left unmatched: 4. This CDR3 reads CASSWTGGSSPLHF. The CDR3 bases are TGCGCCAGCAGTTGGACAGGGGGAAGTTCACCCCTCCACTTT.

The rearrangement uses TRBV19 and TRBJ2-7; 9 nucleotides align to TRBD1. This CDR3 has 15 residues. V lost 7 bases, J lost 6 bases, and 13 bases stayed unmatched. From germline, CDR1 is LNHDA and CDR2 SQIVND (reference sequence). The CDR3 loop is CASKSQGQGSTEQYF. CDR3 bases: TGTGCCAGTAAGTCACAGGGACAGGGATCTACCGAGCAGTACTTC.

The chain couples TRBV5-4 to TRBJ1-1; 7 bases fit TRBD1. The CDR3 sequence is 11 residues long. Looked up from germline, CDR1 is SGHNT and CDR2 is YYREEE (reference sequence). The V segment lost 6 bases and the J segment 4 bases; nucleotides outside the gene matches: 0. In DNA, the CDR3 is TGTGCCAGCAACAGGGGCACTGAAGCTTTCTTT. It encodes CASNRGTEAFF.